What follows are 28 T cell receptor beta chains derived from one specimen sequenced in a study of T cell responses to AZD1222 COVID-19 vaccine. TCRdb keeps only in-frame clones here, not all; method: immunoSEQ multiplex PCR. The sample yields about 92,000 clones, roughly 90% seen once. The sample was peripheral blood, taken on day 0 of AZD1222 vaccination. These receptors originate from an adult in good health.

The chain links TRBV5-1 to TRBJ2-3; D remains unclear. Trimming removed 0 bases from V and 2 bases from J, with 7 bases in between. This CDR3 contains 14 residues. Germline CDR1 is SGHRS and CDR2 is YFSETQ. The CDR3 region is CASSLGSNTDTQYF. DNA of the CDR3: TGCGCCAGCAGCTTGGGATCCAACACAGATACGCAGTATTTT.

Here the CDR3 reads CASSERQNVGDTQYF. DNA of the CDR3: TGTGCCAGCAGTGAACGGCAGAATGTCGGAGATACGCAGTATTTT. This chain links TRBV2 with TRBJ2-3; D is unclear. V was cut by 2 bases and J by 5 bases, with 14 bases left in between. The CDR3 is 15 amino acids. Looked up from germline, CDR1 is SNHLY and CDR2 is FYNNEI.

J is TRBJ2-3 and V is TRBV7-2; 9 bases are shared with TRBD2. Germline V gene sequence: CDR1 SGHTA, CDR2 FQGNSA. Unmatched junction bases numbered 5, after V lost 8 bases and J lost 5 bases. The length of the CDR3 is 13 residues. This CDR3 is CASEAGGQDTQYF. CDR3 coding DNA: TGTGCCAGCGAGGCGGGGGGGCAAGATACGCAGTATTTT.

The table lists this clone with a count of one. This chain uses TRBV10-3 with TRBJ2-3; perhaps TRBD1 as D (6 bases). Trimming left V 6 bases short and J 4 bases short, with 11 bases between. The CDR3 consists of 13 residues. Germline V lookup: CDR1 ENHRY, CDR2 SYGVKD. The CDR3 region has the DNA TGTGCCATCAGCCTGACAGGCTCAGATACGCAGTATTTT. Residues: CAISLTGSDTQYF.

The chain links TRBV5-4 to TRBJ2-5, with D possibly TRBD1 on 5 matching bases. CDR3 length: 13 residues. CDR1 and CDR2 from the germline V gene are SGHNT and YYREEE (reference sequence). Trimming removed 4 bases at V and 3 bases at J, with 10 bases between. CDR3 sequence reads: CASSPATEETQYF. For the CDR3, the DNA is TGTGCCAGCAGCCCGGCGACAGAAGAGACCCAGTACTTC.

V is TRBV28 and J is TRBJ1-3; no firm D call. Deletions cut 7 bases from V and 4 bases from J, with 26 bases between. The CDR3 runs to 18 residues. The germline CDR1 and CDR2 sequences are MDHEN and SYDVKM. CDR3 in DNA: TGTGCCAGCACCCACAACGAGGCGAAAATTACAAGAGGAAACACCATATATTTT. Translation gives CASTHNEAKITRGNTIYF.

The CDR3 DNA sequence: TGCGCCAGCAAAGTACAGGGGGCGAACACCGGGGAGCTGTTTTTT. It yields the protein CASKVQGANTGELFF. This chain uses TRBV5-1 with TRBJ2-2; 8 bases fit TRBD1. The CDR3 runs 15 residues. The V segment lost 6 bases and the J segment 0 bases; nucleotides outside the gene matches: 4. Germline V lookup: CDR1 SGHRS, CDR2 YFSETQ.

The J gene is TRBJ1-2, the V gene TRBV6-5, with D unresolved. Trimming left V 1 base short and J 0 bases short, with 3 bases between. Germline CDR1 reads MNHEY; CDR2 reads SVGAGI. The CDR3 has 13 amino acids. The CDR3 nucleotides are TGTGCCAGCAGTTACTTCCCTAACTATGGCTACACCTTC. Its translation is CASSYFPNYGYTF.

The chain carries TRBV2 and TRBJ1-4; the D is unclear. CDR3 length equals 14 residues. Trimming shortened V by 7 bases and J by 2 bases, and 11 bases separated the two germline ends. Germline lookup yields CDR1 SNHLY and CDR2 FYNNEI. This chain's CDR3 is CASIRDGTNEKLFF. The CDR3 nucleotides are TGTGCCAGCATTCGGGATGGGACTAATGAAAAACTGTTTTTT.

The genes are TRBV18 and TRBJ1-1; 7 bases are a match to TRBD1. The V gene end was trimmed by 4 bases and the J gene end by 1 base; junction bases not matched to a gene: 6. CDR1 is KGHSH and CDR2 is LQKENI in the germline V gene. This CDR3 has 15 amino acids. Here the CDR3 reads CASSLAGQRNTEAFF. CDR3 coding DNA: TGTGCCAGCTCACTTGCGGGACAGCGGAACACTGAAGCTTTCTTT.

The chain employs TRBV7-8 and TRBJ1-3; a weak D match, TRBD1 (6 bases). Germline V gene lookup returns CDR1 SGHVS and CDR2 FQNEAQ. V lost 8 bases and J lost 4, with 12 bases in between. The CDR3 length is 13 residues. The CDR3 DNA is TGTGCCAGCCGGGGGGGCTCCGGAAACACCATATATTTT. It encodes CASRGGSGNTIYF.

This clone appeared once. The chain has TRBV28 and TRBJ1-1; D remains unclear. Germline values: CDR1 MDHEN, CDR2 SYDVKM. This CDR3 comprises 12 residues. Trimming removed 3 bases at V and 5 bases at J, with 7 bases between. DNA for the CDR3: TGTGCCAGCAGTTTGTCGGGAACTGAAGCTTTCTTT. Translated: CASSLSGTEAFF.

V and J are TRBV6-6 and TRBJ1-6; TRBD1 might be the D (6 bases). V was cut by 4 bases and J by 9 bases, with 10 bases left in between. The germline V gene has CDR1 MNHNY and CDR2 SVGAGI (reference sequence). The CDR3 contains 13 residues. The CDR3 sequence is CASSSRTVSPLHF. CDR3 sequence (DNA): TGTGCCAGCAGTTCCCGGACAGTTTCACCCCTCCACTTT.

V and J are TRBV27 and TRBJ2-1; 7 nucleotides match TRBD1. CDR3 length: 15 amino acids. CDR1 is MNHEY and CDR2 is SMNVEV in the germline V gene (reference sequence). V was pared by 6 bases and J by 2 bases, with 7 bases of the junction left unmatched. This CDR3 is CASRQGQATYNEQFF. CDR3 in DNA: TGTGCCAGCAGACAGGGGCAGGCCACCTACAATGAGCAGTTCTTC.

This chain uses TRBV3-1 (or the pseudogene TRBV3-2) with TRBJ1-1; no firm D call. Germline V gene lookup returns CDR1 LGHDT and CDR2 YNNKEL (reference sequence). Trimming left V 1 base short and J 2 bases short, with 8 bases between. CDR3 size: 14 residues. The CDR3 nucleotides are TGTGCCAGCAGCCAAGGTCGGGGTAACACTGAAGCTTTCTTT. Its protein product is CASSQGRGNTEAFF.

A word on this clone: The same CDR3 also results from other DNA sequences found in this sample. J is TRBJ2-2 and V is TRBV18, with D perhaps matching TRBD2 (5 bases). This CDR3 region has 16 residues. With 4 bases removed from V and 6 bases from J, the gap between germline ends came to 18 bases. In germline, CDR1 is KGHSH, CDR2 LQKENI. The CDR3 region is CASSLTIVGMAGELFF. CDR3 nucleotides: TGTGCCAGCTCACTCACGATCGTCGGGATGGCCGGGGAGCTGTTTTTT.

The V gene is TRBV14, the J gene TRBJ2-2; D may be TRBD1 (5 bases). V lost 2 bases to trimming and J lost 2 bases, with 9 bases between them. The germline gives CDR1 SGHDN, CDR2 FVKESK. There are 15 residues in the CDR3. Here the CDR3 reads CASSQLGRNTGELFF. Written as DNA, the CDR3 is TGTGCCAGCAGCCAACTGGGGCGTAACACCGGGGAGCTGTTTTTT.

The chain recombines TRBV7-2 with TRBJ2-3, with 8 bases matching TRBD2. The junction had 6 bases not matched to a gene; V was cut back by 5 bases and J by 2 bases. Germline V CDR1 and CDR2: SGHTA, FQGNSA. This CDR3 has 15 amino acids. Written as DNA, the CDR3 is TGTGCCAGCAGCGTAAAGACTAGCGACACAGATACGCAGTATTTT. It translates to CASSVKTSDTDTQYF.

Written as DNA, the CDR3 is TGTGCCAGCAGCTTCCCCGGGACTAGCAGGTCCGGGGAGCTGTTTTTT. This translates into CASSFPGTSRSGELFF. This chain uses TRBV7-8 with TRBJ2-2; 9 bases are shared with TRBD2. Germline CDR1 is SGHVS and CDR2 is FQNEAQ. The CDR3 totals 16 residues. The ends lost 3 bases at V and 6 bases at J; junction bases unmatched: 8.

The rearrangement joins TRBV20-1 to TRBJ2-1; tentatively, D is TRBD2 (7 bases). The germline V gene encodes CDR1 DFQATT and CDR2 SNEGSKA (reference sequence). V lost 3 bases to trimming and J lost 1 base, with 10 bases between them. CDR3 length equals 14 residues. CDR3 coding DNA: TGCAGTGCTAGTAGGGGGGGGTCCTACAATGAGCAGTTCTTC. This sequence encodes CSASRGGSYNEQFF.

The CDR3 loop reads CASSAYGTASNQPQHF. CDR3 sequence (DNA): TGTGCCAGCAGCGCATACGGGACAGCGAGCAATCAGCCCCAGCATTTT. This chain joins TRBV6-2 or TRBV6-3 and TRBJ1-5, with 7 bases matching TRBD1. J lost 1 base, V lost 6 bases, and 9 bases had no gene match. The length of the CDR3 is 16 residues. In germline, CDR1 is MNHEY, CDR2 SVGEGT.

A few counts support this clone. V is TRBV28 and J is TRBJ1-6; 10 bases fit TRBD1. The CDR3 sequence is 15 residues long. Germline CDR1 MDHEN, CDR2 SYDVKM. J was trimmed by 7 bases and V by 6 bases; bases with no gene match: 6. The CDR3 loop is CASRFGDRGNSPLHF. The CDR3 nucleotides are TGTGCCAGCAGATTTGGGGACAGGGGAAATTCACCCCTCCACTTT.

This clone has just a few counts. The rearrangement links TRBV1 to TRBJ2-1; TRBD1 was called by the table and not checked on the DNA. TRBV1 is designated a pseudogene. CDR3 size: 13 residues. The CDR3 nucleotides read TGCACCAGCAGCCAAGATCTCAGGGATGAGCAGTTCTTC. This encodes CTSSQDLRDEQFF.

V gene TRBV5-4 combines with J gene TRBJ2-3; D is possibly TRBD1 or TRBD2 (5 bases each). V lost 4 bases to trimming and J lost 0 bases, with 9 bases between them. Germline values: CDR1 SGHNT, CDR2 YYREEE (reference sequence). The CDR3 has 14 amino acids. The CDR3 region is CASSPGRSTDTQYF. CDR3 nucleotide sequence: TGTGCCAGCAGCCCGGGACGGAGCACAGATACGCAGTATTTT. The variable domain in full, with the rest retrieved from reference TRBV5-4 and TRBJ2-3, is ETGVTQSPTHLIKTRGQQVTLRCSSQSGHNTVSWYQQALGQGPQFIFQYYREEENGRGNFPPRFSGLQFPNYSSELNVNALELDDSALYLCASSPGRSTDTQYFGPGTRLTVL.

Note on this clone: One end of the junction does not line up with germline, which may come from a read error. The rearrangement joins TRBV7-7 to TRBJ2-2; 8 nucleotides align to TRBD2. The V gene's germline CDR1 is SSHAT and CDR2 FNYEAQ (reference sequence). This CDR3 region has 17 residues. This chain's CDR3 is CASSLDSASGRTGELFF. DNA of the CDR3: TGTGCTAGCAGCTTAGATTCGGCTAGCGGGCGCACCGGGGAGCTGTTTTTT.

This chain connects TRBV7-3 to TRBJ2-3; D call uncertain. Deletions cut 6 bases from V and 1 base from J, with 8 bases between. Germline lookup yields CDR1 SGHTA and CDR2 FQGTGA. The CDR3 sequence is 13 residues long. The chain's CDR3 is CASRLTGTDTQYF. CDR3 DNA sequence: TGTGCCAGCAGGCTGACGGGCACAGATACGCAGTATTTT.

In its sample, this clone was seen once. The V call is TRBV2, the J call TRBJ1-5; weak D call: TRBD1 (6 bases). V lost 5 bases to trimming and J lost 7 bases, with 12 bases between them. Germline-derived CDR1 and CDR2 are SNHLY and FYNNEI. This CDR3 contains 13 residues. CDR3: CASSLAGAQPQHF. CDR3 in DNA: TGTGCCAGCAGTTTGGCAGGGGCACAGCCCCAGCATTTT.

The CDR3 loop is CASSQDIAGGADTQYF. Here the CDR3 DNA reads TGCGCCAGCAGCCAAGATATAGCAGGTGGAGCAGATACGCAGTATTTT. V and J are TRBV4-3 and TRBJ2-3; D remains ambiguous. The germline V gene encodes CDR1 LGHNA and CDR2 YSLEER. The length of the CDR3 is 16 residues. With 0 bases removed from V and 4 bases from J, the gap between germline ends came to 14 bases.